The clone carrying this T cell receptor (beta chain) was seen a handful of times. What it binds is not known. This entry belongs to a study of blood T cells in healthy people across ages. The wider study: T cells yielded about one barcoded beta molecule per two cells through template switching. General observations from the study: There was no known CMV status for donors, so expanded clonotype changes were possibly confounded.

A second PCR, run for about 6 to 12 cycles, used a sample-barcoded 5' primer plus a J-beta primer mix. Each cDNA was tagged by a template-switch adaptor containing 12 random nucleotides. TCRdb ran MiXCR on the 5' RACE reads and lists one entry per CDR3 protein. In the table there are just under 750,000 distinct CDR3 sequences, about 20% of which are singletons. Germline loops: CDR1 MNHEY, CDR2 SVGAGI. The CDR3 is made up of 15 amino acids. The V gene end was trimmed by 6 bases and the J gene end by 5 bases; junction bases not matched to a gene: 9. The sequence came from a man aged 65-85 years in good health. The sequencing input was blood. The rearrangement joins TRBV6-5 to TRBJ1-4, with 7 nucleotides matching TRBD1. The CDR3 nucleotides read TGTGCCAGCAGCAACCGGGACAGATTCAATGAAAAACTGTTTTTT. Translation gives CASSNRDRFNEKLFF.